The 13 T cell receptor beta chains listed next were all sequenced from one sample in a study of T cells in tuberculosis. Sequencing was performed with immunoSEQ multiplex PCR; in TCRdb, only in-frame clones are kept and a portion is missing. The sample contains roughly 29,000 clones, 80% to 95% of which appear only once. The sample consisted of PBMCs. Source of these receptors: a donor between 10 and 35 years old with latent tuberculosis or without tuberculosis infection.

CDR3 sequence (DNA): TGTGCCAGCAGCAAGCCGGGACTAGCGGGAGTGTACGAGCAGTACTTC. The encoded protein is CASSKPGLAGVYEQYF. The chain employs TRBV7-9 and TRBJ2-7, with 14 nucleotides matching TRBD2. The CDR3 totals 16 residues. Trimming took 5 bases from V and 4 from J; bases not matched to a gene: 7. The V gene's germline CDR1 is SEHNR and CDR2 FQNEAQ (reference sequence). Filled out from reference TRBV7-9 and TRBJ2-7, the complete variable domain reads DTGVSQNPRHKITKRGQNVTFRCDPISEHNRLYWYRQTLGQGPEFLTYFQNEAQLEKSRLLSDRFSAERPKGSFSTLEIQRTEQGDSAMYLCASSKPGLAGVYEQYFGPGTRLTVT.

The chain carries TRBV5-1 and TRBJ2-1, with a tentative D call TRBD2 (8 bases). V lost 8 bases to trimming and J lost 0 bases, with 24 bases between them. The CDR3 consists of 18 residues. Germline values: CDR1 SGHRS, CDR2 YFSETQ. The CDR3 region has the DNA TGCGCCAGTCAGGGGGATCTAGCGGGCGTTGGCTCCTACAATGAGCAGTTCTTC. It yields the protein CASQGDLAGVGSYNEQFF.

The CDR3 here is CASSFWGRVRETQYF. Written as DNA, the CDR3 is TGCGCCAGCAGCTTCTGGGGCAGGGTTAGAGAGACCCAGTACTTC. This chain uses TRBV5-1 with TRBJ2-5; possibly TRBD1 for D (5 bases). The V gene's germline CDR1 is SGHRS and CDR2 YFSETQ. This CDR3 comprises 15 residues. Trimming took 2 bases from V and 4 from J, leaving 15 bases between them.

V and J are TRBV19 and TRBJ2-7; 8 bases line up with TRBD2. The germline V gene encodes CDR1 LNHDA and CDR2 SQIVND (reference sequence). The V segment lost 6 bases and the J segment 5 bases; nucleotides outside the gene matches: 12. This CDR3 region has 15 residues. For the CDR3, the DNA is TGTGCCAGTAGATCCCGGGAGGGACCCTCGGACGAGCAGTACTTC. Amino acids: CASRSREGPSDEQYF.

There are a few counts of this clone. The chain has TRBV5-4 and TRBJ1-1; D gene uncertain. This CDR3 has 15 amino acids. V was trimmed by 5 bases and J by 1 base, leaving 15 bases between them. Germline CDR1 reads SGHNT; CDR2 reads YYREEE (reference sequence). The CDR3 DNA sequence: TGTGCCAGCAGTCATAACTCAAGGAGGAACACTGAAGCTTTCTTT. Translating gives CASSHNSRRNTEAFF.

This clone was counted a single time. One junction end does not reproduce the germline sequence, and a read error may be involved. V is TRBV7-8 and J is TRBJ2-3; D is possibly TRBD1 (5 bases). This CDR3 has 16 residues. Germline assignment: CDR1 SGHVS and CDR2 FQNEAQ. The CDR3 region is CASSKPTDKRGRFVDF. The CDR3 bases are TGTGCCAGCAGCAAGCCGACTGACAAAAGGGGAAGATTCGTGGATTTT. The full variable domain, in which reference TRBV7-8 and TRBJ2-3 provide the parts outside the CDR3, is GAGVSQSPRYKVAKRGQDVALRCDPISGHVSLFWYQQALGQGPEFLTYFQNEAQLDKSGLPSDRFFAERPEGSVSTLKIQRTQQEDSAVYLCASSKPTDKRGRFVDFGPGTRLTVL.

The rearrangement joins TRBV6-5 to TRBJ2-1; perhaps TRBD2 as D (5 bases). The CDR3 loop spans 12 amino acids. CDR1 and CDR2 (germline): MNHEY, SVGAGI. Between the trimmed V and J ends, which lost 6 bases and 8 bases, there was a span of 11 bases. Here the CDR3 DNA reads TGTGCCAGCAGCCCACTAGGCTATGAGCAGTTCTTC. Its protein is CASSPLGYEQFF.

The chain couples TRBV28 to TRBJ1-2, with D maybe TRBD1 (5 bases). CDR3 length equals 14 residues. The germline V gene has CDR1 MDHEN and CDR2 SYDVKM. Trimming removed 5 bases from V and 1 base from J, with 11 bases in between. CDR3 residues: CASSPNGGNYGYTF. In nucleotides, the CDR3 is TGTGCCAGCAGTCCTAACGGGGGTAACTATGGCTACACCTTC.

The J gene is TRBJ2-7, the V gene TRBV9; D is perhaps TRBD2 (5 bases). Germline CDR1 SGDLS, CDR2 YYNGEE. V was pared by 2 bases and J by 2 bases, with 17 bases between. The CDR3 covers 16 residues. The CDR3 loop is CASSVGPEDVTYEQYF. The CDR3 bases are TGTGCCAGCAGCGTGGGCCCGGAGGACGTAACCTACGAGCAGTACTTC.

This chain connects TRBV27 to TRBJ2-3; possible D gene TRBD1, 5 bases. Germline V gene lookup returns CDR1 MNHEY and CDR2 SMNVEV (reference sequence). Trimming shortened V by 5 bases and J by 6 bases, and 9 bases separated the two germline ends. There are 12 residues in the CDR3. This CDR3 reads CASSQGVDTQYF. CDR3 coding DNA: TGTGCCAGCAGTCAAGGGGTGGATACGCAGTATTTT.

This clone was seen a few times. The chain recombines TRBV11-3 with TRBJ1-5; unclear D gene. The ends were cut back, 4 bases at V and 11 bases at J, with 9 bases in the middle. Germline CDR1 is SGHNT and CDR2 is YENEEA. The CDR3 loop spans 11 amino acids. CDR3 coding DNA: TGTGCCAGCAGCTCACTTAGAGCCCAGCATTTT. Translating gives CASSSLRAQHF.

The chain combines TRBV4-2 with TRBJ2-4; TRBD2 matches at 10 bases. V trimming: 0 bases; J trimming: 7 bases; junction bases outside the gene matches: 9. Germline CDR1 reads LGHNA; CDR2 reads YNFKEQ. The CDR3 totals 17 residues. The CDR3 reads CASSQDDLAGESNIQYF. The CDR3 region has the DNA TGTGCCAGCAGCCAAGACGACCTAGCGGGAGAGTCGAACATTCAGTACTTC.

The chain combines TRBV2 with TRBJ2-6; a weak D match, TRBD1 (5 bases). This CDR3 has 15 residues. Germline lookup yields CDR1 SNHLY and CDR2 FYNNEI. V lost 4 bases and J lost 0, with 7 bases in between. The CDR3 nucleotides are TGTGCCAGCAGTGCCCAGGGCTCTGGGGCCAACGTCCTGACTTTC. Translated: CASSAQGSGANVLTF.